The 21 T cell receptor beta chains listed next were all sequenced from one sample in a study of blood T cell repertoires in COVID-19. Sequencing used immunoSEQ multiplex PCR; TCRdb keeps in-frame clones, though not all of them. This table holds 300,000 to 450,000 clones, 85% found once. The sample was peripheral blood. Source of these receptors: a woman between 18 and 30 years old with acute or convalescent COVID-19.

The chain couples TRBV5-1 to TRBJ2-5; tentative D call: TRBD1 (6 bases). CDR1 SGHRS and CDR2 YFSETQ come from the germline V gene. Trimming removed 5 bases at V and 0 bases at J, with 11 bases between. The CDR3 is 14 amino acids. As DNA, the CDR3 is TGCGCCAGCAGAAATACAGGGAACCAAGAGACCCAGTACTTC. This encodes CASRNTGNQETQYF.

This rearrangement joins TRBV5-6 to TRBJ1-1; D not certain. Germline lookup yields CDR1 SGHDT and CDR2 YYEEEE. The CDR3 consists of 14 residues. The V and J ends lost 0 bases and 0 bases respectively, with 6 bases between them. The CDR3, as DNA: TGTGCCAGCAGCTTGGAATTCTTGAACACTGAAGCTTTCTTT. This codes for CASSLEFLNTEAFF. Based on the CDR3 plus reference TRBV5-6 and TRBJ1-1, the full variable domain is DAGVTQSPTHLIKTRGQQVTLRCSPKSGHDTVSWYQQALGQGPQFIFQYYEEEERQRGNFPDRFSGHQFPNYSSELNVNALLLGDSALYLCASSLEFLNTEAFFGQGTRLTVV.

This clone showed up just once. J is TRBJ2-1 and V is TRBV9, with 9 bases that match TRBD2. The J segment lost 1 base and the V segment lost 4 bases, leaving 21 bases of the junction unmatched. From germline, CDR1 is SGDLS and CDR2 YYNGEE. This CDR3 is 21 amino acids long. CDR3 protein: CASSTQAGTSSKRGSYNEQFF. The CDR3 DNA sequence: TGTGCCAGCAGCACCCAGGCCGGGACTAGCAGCAAAAGGGGGTCCTACAATGAGCAGTTCTTC.

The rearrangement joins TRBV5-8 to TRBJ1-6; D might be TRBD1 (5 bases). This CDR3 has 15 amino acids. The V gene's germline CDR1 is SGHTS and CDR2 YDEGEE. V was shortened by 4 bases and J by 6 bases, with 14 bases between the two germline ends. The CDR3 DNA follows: TGTGCCAGCAGCCCCGGTGGGGGGATTAATTCACCCCTCCACTTT. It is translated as CASSPGGGINSPLHF.

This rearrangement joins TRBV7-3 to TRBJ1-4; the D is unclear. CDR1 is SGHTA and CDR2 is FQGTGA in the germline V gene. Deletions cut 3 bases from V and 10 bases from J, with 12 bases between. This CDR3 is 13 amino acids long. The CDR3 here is CASSFDIQTKLFF. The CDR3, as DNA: TGTGCCAGCAGCTTCGACATCCAGACAAAACTGTTTTTT. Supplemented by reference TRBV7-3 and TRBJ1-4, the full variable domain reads GAGVSQTPSNKVTEKGKYVELRCDPISGHTALYWYRQSLGQGPEFLIYFQGTGAADDSGLPNDRFFAVRPEGSVSTLKIQRTERGDSAVYLCASSFDIQTKLFFGSGTQLSVL.

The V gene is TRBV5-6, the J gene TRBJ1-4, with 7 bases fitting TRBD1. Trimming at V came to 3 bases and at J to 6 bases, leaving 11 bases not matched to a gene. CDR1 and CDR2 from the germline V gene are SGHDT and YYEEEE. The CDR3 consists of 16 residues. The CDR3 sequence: CASSSTSGTADEKLFF. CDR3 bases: TGTGCCAGCAGCTCGACTTCCGGGACAGCCGATGAAAAACTGTTTTTT.

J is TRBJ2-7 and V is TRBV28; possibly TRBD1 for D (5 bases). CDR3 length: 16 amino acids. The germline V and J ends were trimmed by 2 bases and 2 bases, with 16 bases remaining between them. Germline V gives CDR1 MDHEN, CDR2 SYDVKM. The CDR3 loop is CASSLTFRVWAYEQYF. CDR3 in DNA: TGTGCCAGCAGTTTAACCTTCAGGGTCTGGGCCTACGAGCAGTACTTC.

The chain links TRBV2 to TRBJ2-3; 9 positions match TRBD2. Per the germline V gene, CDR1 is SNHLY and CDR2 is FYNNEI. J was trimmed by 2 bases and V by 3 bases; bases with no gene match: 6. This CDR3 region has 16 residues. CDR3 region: CASSDFLAGYTDTQYF. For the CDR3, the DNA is TGTGCCAGCAGTGACTTCCTAGCGGGGTACACAGATACGCAGTATTTT.

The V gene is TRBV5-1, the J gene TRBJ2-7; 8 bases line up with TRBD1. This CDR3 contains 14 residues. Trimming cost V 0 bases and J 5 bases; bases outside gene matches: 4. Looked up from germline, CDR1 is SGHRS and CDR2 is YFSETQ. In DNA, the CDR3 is TGCGCCAGCAGCTTGGAGGACAGGGTGGACGAGCAGTACTTC. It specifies CASSLEDRVDEQYF. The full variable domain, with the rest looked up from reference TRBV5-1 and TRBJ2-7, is KAGVTQTPRYLIKTRGQQVTLSCSPISGHRSVSWYQQTPGQGLQFLFEYFSETQRNKGNFPGRFSGRQFSNSRSEMNVSTLELGDSALYLCASSLEDRVDEQYFGPGTRLTVT.

The CDR3 DNA reads TGTGCCAGCAGCTTAGGACAGGGGGCGGGAGAGACCCAGTACTTC. Its protein product is CASSLGQGAGETQYF. The chain links TRBV7-9 to TRBJ2-5; the match to TRBD1 covers 10 bases. The CDR3 contains 15 residues. Trimming took 1 base from V and 4 from J; bases not matched to a gene: 3. Germline assignment: CDR1 SEHNR and CDR2 FQNEAQ (reference sequence). The full variable domain, in which reference TRBV7-9 and TRBJ2-5 provide the parts outside the CDR3, is DTGVSQNPRHKITKRGQNVTFRCDPISEHNRLYWYRQTLGQGPEFLTYFQNEAQLEKSRLLSDRFSAERPKGSFSTLEIQRTEQGDSAMYLCASSLGQGAGETQYFGPGTRLLVL.

The CDR3 DNA reads TGTGCCAGCAGCGTATCGGACAGGAGCTCCTATAATTCACCCCTCCACTTT. Translation gives CASSVSDRSSYNSPLHF. J is TRBJ1-6 and V is TRBV9; 7 nucleotides match TRBD1. V lost 1 base, J lost 0 bases, and 4 bases stayed unmatched. The CDR3 is 17 residues long. From germline, CDR1 is SGDLS and CDR2 YYNGEE.

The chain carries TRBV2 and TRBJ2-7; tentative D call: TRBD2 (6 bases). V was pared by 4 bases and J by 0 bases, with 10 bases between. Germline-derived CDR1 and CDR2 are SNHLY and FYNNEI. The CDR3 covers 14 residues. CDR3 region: CASSGEALSYEQYF. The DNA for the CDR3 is TGTGCCAGCAGTGGGGAGGCGCTCTCCTACGAGCAGTACTTC. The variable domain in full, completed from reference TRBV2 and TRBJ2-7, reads EPEVTQTPSHQVTQMGQEVILRCVPISNHLYFYWYRQILGQKVEFLVSFYNNEISEKSEIFDDQFSVERPDGSNFTLKIRSTKLEDSAMYFCASSGEALSYEQYFGPGTRLTVT.

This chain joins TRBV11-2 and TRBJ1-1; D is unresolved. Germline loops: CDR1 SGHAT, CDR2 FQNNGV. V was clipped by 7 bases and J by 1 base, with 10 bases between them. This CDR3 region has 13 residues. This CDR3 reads CASIDNWNTEAFF. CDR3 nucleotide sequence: TGTGCCAGCATAGACAACTGGAACACTGAAGCTTTCTTT.

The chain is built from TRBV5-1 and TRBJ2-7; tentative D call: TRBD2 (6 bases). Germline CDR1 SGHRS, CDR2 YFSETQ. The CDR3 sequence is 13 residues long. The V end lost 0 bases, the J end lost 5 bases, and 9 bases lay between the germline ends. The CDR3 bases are TGCGCCAGCAGCTTGGTCGGCGGGGACGAGCAGTACTTC. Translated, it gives CASSLVGGDEQYF.

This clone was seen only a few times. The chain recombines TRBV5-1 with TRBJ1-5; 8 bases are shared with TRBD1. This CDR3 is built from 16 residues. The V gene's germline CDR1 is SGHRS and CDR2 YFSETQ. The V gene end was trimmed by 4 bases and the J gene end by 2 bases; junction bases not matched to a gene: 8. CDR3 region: CASSVTGDGGNQPQHF. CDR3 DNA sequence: TGCGCCAGCAGCGTGACAGGGGATGGCGGCAATCAGCCCCAGCATTTT. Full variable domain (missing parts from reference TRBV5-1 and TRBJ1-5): KAGVTQTPRYLIKTRGQQVTLSCSPISGHRSVSWYQQTPGQGLQFLFEYFSETQRNKGNFPGRFSGRQFSNSRSEMNVSTLELGDSALYLCASSVTGDGGNQPQHFGDGTRLSIL.

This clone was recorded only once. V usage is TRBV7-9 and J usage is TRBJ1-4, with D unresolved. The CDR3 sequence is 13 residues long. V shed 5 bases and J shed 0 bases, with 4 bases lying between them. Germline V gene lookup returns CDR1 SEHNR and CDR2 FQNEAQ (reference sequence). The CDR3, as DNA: TGTGCCAGCAGCCTAACAACTAATGAAAAACTGTTTTTT. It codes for CASSLTTNEKLFF.

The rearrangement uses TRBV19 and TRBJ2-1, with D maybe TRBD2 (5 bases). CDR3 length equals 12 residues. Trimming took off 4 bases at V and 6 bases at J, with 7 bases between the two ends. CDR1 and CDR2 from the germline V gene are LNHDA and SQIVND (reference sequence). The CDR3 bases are TGTGCCAGTAGTACGGGGTTCAATGAGCAGTTCTTC. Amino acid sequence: CASSTGFNEQFF.

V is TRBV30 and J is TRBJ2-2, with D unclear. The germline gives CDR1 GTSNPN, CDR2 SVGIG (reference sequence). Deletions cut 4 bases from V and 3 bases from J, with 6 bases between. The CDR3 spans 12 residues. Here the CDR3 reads CAWKQDTGELFF. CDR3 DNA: TGTGCCTGGAAGCAAGACACCGGGGAGCTGTTTTTT.

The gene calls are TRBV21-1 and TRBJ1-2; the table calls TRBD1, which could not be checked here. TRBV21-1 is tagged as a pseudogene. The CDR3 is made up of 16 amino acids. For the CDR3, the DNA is TGTGCCAGCAGCAAAGACAAGTCAGGGGCGCCCTATGGCTACACCTTC. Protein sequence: CASSKDKSGAPYGYTF.

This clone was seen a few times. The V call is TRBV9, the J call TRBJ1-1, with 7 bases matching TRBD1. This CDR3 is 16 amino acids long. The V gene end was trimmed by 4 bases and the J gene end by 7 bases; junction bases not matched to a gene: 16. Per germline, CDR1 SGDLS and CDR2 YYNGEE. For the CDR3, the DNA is TGTGCCAGCAGCCTTTTCTCCTATAAGAGGGACAGTGAAGCTTTCTTT. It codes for CASSLFSYKRDSEAFF.

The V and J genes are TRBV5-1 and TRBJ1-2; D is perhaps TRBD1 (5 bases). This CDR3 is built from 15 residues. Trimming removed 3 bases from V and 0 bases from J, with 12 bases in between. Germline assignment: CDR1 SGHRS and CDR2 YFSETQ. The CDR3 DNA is TGCGCCAGCAGCTCCGACGGGGGTGCTAACTATGGCTACACCTTC. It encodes CASSSDGGANYGYTF.